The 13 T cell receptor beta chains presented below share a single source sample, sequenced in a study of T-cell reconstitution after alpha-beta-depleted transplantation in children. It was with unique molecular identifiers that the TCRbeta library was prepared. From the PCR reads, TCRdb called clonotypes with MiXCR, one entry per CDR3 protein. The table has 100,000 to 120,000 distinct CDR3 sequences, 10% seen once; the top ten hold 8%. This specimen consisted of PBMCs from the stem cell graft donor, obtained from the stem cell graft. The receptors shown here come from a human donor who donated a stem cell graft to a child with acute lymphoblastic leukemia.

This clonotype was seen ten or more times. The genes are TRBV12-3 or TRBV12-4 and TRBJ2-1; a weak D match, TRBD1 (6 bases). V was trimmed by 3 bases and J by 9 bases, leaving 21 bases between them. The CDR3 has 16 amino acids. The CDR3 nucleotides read TGTGCCAGCAGTTTGAGGAGTAGGCAGGGGCCGGGTGAGCAGTTCTTC. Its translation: CASSLRSRQGPGEQFF.

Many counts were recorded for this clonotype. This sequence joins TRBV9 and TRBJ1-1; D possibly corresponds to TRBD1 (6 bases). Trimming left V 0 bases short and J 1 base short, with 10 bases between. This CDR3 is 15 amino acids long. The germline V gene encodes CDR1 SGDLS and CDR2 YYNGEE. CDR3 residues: CASSVGGQTNTEAFF. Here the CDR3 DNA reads TGTGCCAGCAGCGTAGGGGGACAAACGAACACTGAAGCTTTCTTT. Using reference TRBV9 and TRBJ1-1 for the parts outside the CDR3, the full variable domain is DSGVTQTPKHLITATGQRVTLRCSPRSGDLSVYWYQQSLDQGLQFLIQYYNGEERAKGNILERFSAQQFPDLHSELNLSSLELGDSALYFCASSVGGQTNTEAFFGQGTRLTVV.

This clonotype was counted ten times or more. This chain's CDR3 is CSAMSGGAVDTDTQYF. The CDR3 DNA sequence: TGCAGTGCTATGAGCGGGGGGGCCGTCGACACAGATACGCAGTATTTT. The rearrangement joins TRBV20-1 to TRBJ2-3; 10 positions agree with TRBD2. Germline CDR1 DFQATT, CDR2 SNEGSKA (reference sequence). V shed 4 bases and J 2 bases; nucleotides not matched to a gene: 9. The CDR3 has 16 amino acids.

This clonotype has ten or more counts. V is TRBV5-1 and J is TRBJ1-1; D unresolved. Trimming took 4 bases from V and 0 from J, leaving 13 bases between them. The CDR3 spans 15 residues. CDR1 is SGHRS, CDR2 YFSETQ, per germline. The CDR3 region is CASSDNPGMNTEAFF. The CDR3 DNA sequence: TGCGCCAGCAGCGACAACCCAGGTATGAACACTGAAGCTTTCTTT.

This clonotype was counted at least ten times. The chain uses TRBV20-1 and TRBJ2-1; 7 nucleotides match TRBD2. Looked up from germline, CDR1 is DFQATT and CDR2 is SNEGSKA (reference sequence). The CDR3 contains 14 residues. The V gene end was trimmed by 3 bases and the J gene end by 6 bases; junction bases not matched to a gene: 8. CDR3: CSARGGRGGNEQFF. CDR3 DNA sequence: TGCAGTGCTAGGGGCGGGAGAGGAGGCAATGAGCAGTTCTTC.

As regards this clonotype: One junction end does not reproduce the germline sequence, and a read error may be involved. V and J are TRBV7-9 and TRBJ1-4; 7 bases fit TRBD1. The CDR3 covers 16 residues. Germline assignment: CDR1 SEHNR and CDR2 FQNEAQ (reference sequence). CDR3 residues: CSSSGQYAGGNEKLFF. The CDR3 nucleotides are TGTTCCAGCAGCGGACAATACGCAGGGGGTAATGAAAAACTGTTTTTT.

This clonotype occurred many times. The DNA for the CDR3 is TGTGCCAGCAGGTCGACAGGGTCCGGGGAGCTGTTTTTT. Residues: CASRSTGSGELFF. This chain links TRBV25-1 with TRBJ2-2, with 7 bases that match TRBD1. Per the germline V gene, CDR1 is MGHDK and CDR2 is SYGVNS. The trim removed 6 bases at V and 6 bases at J, leaving 4 bases unmatched. The CDR3 totals 13 residues.

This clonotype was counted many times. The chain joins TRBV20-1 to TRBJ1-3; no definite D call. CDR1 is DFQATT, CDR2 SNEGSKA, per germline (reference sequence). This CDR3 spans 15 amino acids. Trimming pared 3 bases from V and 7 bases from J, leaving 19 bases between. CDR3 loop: CSASLDAASWNTIYF. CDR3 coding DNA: TGCAGTGCTAGCTTGGACGCAGCCTCCTGGAACACCATATATTTT.

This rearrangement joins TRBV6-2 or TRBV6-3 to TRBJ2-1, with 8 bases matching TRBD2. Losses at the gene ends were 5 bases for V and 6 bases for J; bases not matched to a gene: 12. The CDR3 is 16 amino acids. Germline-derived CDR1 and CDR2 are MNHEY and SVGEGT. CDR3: CASSPRGGHTVNEQFF. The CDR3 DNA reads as TGTGCCAGCAGTCCCCGGGGGGGCCACACCGTCAATGAGCAGTTCTTC.

The CDR3 DNA is TGTGCCAGCAGCTCGACAGGGATAAACACCGGGGAGCTGTTTTTT. Protein product: CASSSTGINTGELFF. This chain links TRBV11-2 with TRBJ2-2; 7 nucleotides agree with TRBD1. Germline assignment: CDR1 SGHAT and CDR2 FQNNGV. The CDR3 runs to 15 residues. The J segment lost 2 bases and the V segment lost 4 bases, leaving 4 bases of the junction unmatched.

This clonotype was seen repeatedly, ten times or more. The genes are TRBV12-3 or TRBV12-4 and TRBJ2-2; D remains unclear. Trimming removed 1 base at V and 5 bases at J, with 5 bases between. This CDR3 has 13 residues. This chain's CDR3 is CASSLVRTGELFF. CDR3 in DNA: TGTGCCAGCAGTTTAGTTCGGACCGGGGAGCTGTTTTTT.

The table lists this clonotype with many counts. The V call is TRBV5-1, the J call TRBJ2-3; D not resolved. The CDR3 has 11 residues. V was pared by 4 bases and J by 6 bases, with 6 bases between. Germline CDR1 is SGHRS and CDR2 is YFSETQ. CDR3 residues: CASSQMDTQYF. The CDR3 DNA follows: TGCGCCAGCAGCCAAATGGATACGCAGTATTTT. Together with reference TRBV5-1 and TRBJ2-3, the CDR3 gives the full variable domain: KAGVTQTPRYLIKTRGQQVTLSCSPISGHRSVSWYQQTPGQGLQFLFEYFSETQRNKGNFPGRFSGRQFSNSRSEMNVSTLELGDSALYLCASSQMDTQYFGPGTRLTVL.

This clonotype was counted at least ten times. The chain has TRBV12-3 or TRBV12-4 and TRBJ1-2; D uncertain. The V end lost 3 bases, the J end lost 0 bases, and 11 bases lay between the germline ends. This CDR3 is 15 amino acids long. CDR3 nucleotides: TGTGCCAGCAGTTTTGGGGTGATACCTAACTATGGCTACACCTTC. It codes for CASSFGVIPNYGYTF.